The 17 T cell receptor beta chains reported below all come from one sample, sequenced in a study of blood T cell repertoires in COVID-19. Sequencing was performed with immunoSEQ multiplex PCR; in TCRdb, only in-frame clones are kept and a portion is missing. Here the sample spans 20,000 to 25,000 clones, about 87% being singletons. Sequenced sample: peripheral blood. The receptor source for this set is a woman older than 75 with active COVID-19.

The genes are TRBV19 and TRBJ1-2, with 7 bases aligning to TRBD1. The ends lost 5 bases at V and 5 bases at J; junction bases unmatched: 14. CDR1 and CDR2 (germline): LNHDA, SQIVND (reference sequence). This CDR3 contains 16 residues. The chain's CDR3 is CASSPKGTADIYGYTF. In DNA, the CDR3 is TGTGCCAGTAGTCCTAAGGGGACAGCTGACATTTATGGCTACACCTTC. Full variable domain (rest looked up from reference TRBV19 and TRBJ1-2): DGGITQSPKYLFRKEGQNVTLSCEQNLNHDAMYWYRQDPGQGLRLIYYSQIVNDFQKGDIAEGYSVSREKKESFPLTVTSAQKNPTAFYLCASSPKGTADIYGYTFGSGTRLTVV.

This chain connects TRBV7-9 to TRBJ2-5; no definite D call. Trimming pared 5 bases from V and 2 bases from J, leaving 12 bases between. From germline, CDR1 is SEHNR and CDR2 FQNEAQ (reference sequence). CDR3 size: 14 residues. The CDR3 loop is CASSSDKTQETQYF. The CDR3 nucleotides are TGTGCCAGCAGCAGTGACAAAACTCAAGAGACCCAGTACTTC.

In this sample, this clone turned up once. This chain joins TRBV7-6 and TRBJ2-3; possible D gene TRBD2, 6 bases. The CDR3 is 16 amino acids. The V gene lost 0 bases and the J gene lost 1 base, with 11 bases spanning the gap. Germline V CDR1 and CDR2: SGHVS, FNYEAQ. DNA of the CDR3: TGTGCCAGCAGCTTAGCGGGGGGAGAGGGCACAGATACGCAGTATTTT. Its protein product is CASSLAGGEGTDTQYF.

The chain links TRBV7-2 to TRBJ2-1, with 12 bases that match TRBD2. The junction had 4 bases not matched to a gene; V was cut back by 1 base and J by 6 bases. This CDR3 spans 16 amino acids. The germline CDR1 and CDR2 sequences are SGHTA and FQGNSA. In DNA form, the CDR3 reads TGTGCCAGCAGCTTAGACTCTAGCGGGGGGGGCAATGAGCAGTTCTTC. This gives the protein CASSLDSSGGGNEQFF.

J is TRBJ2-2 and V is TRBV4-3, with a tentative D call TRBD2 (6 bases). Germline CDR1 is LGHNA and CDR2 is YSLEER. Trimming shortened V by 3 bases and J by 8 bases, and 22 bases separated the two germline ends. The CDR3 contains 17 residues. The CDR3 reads CASSHSGGGAPGGELFF. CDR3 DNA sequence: TGCGCCAGCAGCCACTCTGGGGGAGGAGCCCCGGGGGGGGAGCTGTTTTTT.

DNA of the CDR3: TGTGCCAGCAGCTTAGAAGGGACAGGGAATCAGCCCCAGCATTTT. This sequence encodes CASSLEGTGNQPQHF. V gene TRBV7-2 combines with J gene TRBJ1-5, with 9 positions matching TRBD1. The V and J ends lost 1 base and 4 bases, in that order; junction bases with no gene match: 2. Per the germline V gene, CDR1 is SGHTA and CDR2 is FQGNSA. This CDR3 is 15 amino acids long.

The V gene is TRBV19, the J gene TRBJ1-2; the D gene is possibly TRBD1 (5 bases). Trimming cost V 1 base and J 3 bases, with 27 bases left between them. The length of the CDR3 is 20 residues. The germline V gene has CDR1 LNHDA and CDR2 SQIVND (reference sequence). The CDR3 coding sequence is TGTGCCAGTAGTATAGTTGAGTTAGGCAGGGATCAAGATGGCGACTATGGCTACACCTTC. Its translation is CASSIVELGRDQDGDYGYTF.

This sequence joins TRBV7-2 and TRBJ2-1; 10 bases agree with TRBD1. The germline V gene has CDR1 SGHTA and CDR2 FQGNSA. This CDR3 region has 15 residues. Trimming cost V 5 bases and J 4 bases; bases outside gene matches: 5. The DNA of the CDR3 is TGTGCCAGCAGCGAGCTGGACAGGGGGTACAATGAGCAGTTCTTC. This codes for CASSELDRGYNEQFF.

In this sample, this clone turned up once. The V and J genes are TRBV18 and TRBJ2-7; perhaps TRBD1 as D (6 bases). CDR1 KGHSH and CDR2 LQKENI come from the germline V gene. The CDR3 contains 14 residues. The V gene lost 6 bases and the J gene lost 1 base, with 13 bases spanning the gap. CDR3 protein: CASSQGSPSYEQYF. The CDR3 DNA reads TGTGCCAGCTCCCAGGGGAGCCCATCCTACGAGCAGTACTTC.

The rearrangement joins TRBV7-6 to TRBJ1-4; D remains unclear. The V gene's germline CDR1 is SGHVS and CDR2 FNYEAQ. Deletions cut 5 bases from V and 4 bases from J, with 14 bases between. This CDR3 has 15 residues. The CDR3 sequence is CASSPEVSGNEKLFF. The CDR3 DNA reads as TGTGCCAGCAGCCCCGAGGTGTCTGGTAATGAAAAACTGTTTTTT. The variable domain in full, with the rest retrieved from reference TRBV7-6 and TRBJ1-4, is GAGVSQSPRYKVTKRGQDVALRCDPISGHVSLYWYRQALGQGPEFLTYFNYEAQQDKSGLPNDRFSAERPEGSISTLTIQRTEQRDSAMYRCASSPEVSGNEKLFFGSGTQLSVL.

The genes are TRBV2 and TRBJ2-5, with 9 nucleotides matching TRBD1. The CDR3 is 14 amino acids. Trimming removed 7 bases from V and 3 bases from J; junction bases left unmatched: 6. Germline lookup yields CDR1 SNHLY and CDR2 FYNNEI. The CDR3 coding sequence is TGTGCCAGCAAGGGGACAGGGTTGGAAGAGACCCAGTACTTC. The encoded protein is CASKGTGLEETQYF.

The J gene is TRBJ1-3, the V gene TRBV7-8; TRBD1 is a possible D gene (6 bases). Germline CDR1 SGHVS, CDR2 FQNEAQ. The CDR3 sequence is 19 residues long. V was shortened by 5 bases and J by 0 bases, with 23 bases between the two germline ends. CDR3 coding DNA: TGTGCCAGCAGCCCTTACAGGGTTGCGAACCCGAGCTCTGGAAACACCATATATTTT. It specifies CASSPYRVANPSSGNTIYF. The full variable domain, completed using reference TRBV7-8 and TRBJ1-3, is GAGVSQSPRYKVAKRGQDVALRCDPISGHVSLFWYQQALGQGPEFLTYFQNEAQLDKSGLPSDRFFAERPEGSVSTLKIQRTQQEDSAVYLCASSPYRVANPSSGNTIYFGEGSWLTVV.

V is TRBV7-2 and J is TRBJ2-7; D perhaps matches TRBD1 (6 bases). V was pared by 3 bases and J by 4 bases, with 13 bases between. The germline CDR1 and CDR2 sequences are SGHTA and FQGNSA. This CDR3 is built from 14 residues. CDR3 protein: CASSFSGRGYEQYF. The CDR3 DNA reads TGTGCCAGCAGCTTTTCGGGCAGGGGTTACGAGCAGTACTTC.

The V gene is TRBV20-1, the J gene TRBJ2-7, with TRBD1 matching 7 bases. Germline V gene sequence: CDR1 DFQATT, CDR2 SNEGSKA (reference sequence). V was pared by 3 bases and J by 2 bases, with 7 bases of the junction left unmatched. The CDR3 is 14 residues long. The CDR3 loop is CSASFLGGTYEQYF. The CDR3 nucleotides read TGCAGTGCTAGTTTTTTAGGGGGCACCTACGAGCAGTACTTC.

CDR3 sequence reads: CASSPTGGDFYEQYF. CDR3 DNA: TGTGCCAGCAGCCCTACAGGGGGCGATTTCTACGAGCAGTACTTC. The chain couples TRBV11-3 to TRBJ2-7, with TRBD1 identical over 9 bases. V trimming: 5 bases; J trimming: 3 bases; junction bases outside the gene matches: 8. The CDR3 length is 15 residues. Germline V gene data show CDR1 as SGHNT and CDR2 as YENEEA. Full variable domain (remainder filled in from reference TRBV11-3 and TRBJ2-7): EAGVVQSPRYKIIEKKQPVAFWCNPISGHNTLYWYLQNLGQGPELLIRYENEEAVDDSQLPKDRFSAERLKGVDSTLKIQPAELGDSAVYLCASSPTGGDFYEQYFGPGTRLTVT.

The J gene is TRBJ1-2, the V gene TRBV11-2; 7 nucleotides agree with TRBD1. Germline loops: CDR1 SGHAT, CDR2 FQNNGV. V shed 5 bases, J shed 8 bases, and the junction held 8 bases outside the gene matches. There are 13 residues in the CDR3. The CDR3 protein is CASSPETGRGYTF. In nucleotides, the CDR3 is TGTGCCAGCAGCCCAGAGACAGGGCGAGGCTACACCTTC.

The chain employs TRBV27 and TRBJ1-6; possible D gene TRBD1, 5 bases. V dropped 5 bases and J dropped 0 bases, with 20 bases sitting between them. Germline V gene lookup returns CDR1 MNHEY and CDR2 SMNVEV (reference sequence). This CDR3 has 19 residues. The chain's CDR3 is CASSGGWEEASSYNSPLHF. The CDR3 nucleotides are TGTGCCAGCAGTGGGGGGTGGGAGGAGGCGAGCTCCTATAATTCACCCCTCCACTTT.